The clone carrying this TCR beta chain was seen at least ten times. The antigen remains undetermined. Indicated time point: sample taken at primary tumor resection. Samples were donated by 72 untreated early-stage non-small cell lung cancer patients. Material for sequencing was whole RNA from tumor, nontumor lung or frozen PBMC, left unsorted. V was clipped by 2 bases and J by 1 base, with 5 bases between them. The CDR3 runs 13 residues. Germline loops: CDR1 MNHEY, CDR2 SMNVEV (reference sequence). The sample is drawn from a study of spatial heterogeneity in lung cancer. Study-wide results and caveats: Blood contained ubiquitous expanded tumor TCRs more at resection than at follow-up.

On each TCR cDNA molecule, a unique molecular identifier was present. MiXCR, applied by TCRdb to the 5' RACE reads, yields one record per CDR3 protein. The data contain tens of thousands of distinct CDR3 sequences, roughly an eighth of them singletons. The sequence was obtained from a male donor with early-stage non-small cell lung cancer. The rearrangement uses TRBV27 and TRBJ2-5; D is undetermined. The sample in question was PBMCs, obtained at surgery. CDR3 in DNA: TGTGCCAGCAGTTTACTGGGCCAAGAGACCCAGTACTTC. It codes for CASSLLGQETQYF.